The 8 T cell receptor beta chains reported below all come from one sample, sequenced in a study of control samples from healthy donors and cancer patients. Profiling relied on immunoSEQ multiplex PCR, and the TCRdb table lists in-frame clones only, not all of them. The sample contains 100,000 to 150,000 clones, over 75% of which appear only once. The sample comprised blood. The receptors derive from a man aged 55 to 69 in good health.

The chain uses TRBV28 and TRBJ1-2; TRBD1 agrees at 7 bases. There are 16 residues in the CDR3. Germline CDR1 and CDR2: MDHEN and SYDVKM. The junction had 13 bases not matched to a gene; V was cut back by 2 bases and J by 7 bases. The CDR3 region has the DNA TGTGCCAGCAGTTTAGATTCCGGGCAGGGGGAAAGTGGCTACACCTTC. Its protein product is CASSLDSGQGESGYTF.

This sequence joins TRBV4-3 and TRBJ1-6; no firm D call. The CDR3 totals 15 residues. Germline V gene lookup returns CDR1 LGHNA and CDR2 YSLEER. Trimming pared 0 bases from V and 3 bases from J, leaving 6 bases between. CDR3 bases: TGCGCCAGCAGCCAAGACAGCCTCTATAATTCACCCCTCCACTTT. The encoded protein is CASSQDSLYNSPLHF.

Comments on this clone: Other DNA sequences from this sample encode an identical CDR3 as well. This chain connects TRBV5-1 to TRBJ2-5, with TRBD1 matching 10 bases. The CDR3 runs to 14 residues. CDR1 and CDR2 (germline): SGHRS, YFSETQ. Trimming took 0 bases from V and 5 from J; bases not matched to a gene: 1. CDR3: CASSLGQGAETQYF. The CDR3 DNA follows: TGCGCCAGCAGCTTGGGACAGGGGGCTGAGACCCAGTACTTC.

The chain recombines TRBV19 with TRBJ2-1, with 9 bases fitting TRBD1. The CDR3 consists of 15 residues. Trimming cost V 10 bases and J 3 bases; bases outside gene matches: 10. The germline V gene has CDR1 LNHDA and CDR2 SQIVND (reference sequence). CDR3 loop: CATLTPGQGYNEQFF. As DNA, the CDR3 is TGTGCCACGCTGACCCCGGGACAGGGCTACAATGAGCAGTTCTTC. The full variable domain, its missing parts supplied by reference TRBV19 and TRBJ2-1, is DGGITQSPKYLFRKEGQNVTLSCEQNLNHDAMYWYRQDPGQGLRLIYYSQIVNDFQKGDIAEGYSVSREKKESFPLTVTSAQKNPTAFYLCATLTPGQGYNEQFFGPGTRLTVL.

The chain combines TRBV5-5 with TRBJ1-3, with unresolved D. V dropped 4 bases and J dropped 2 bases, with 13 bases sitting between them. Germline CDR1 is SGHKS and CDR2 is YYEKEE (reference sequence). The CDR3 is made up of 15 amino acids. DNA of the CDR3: TGTGCCAGCAGCCCTCTGGGTGCTGCTGGAAACACCATATATTTT. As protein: CASSPLGAAGNTIYF. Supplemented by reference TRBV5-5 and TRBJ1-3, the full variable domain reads DAGVTQSPTHLIKTRGQQVTLRCSPISGHKSVSWYQQVLGQGPQFIFQYYEKEERGRGNFPDRFSARQFPNYSSELNVNALLLGDSALYLCASSPLGAAGNTIYFGEGSWLTVV.

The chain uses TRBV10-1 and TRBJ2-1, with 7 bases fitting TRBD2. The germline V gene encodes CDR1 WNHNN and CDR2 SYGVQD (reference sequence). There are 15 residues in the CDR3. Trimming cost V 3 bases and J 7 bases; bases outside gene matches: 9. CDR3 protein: CASSEASGTKNEQFF. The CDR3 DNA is TGCGCCAGCAGTGAAGCTAGCGGTACGAAAAATGAGCAGTTCTTC.

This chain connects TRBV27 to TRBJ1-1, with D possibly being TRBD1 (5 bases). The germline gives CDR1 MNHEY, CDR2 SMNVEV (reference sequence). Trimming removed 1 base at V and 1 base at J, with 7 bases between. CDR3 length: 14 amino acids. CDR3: CASSLLGRNTEAFF. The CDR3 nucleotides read TGTGCCAGCAGTTTATTGGGACGGAACACTGAAGCTTTCTTT.

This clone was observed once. In nucleotides, the CDR3 is TGCGCCAGCAGCTTGGGGACAGGGCCCGGGGAGCTGTTTTTT. As protein: CASSLGTGPGELFF. The chain employs TRBV5-1 and TRBJ2-2; 8 nucleotides agree with TRBD1. The CDR3 consists of 14 residues. V lost 0 bases, J lost 6 bases, and 1 base stayed unmatched. Germline loops: CDR1 SGHRS, CDR2 YFSETQ.